The 4 T cell receptor beta chains presented below share a single source sample, sequenced in a study of cytomegalovirus exposure and HLA in healthy donors. Assay: immunoSEQ multiplex PCR; the TCRdb copy retains only in-frame clones and omits some. The sample shows roughly 260,000 clones, around 87% of them seen only once. The source material was PBMCs. Receptor source: a woman aged 18-35 years in good health and CMV-seronegative.

The rearrangement links TRBV28 to TRBJ2-7; 11 bases map to TRBD1. V dropped 5 bases and J dropped 2; count of bases not matched to a gene: 8. Germline values: CDR1 MDHEN, CDR2 SYDVKM. The CDR3 runs to 16 residues. CDR3 sequence reads: CASSTLGQGDAYEQYF. Here the CDR3 DNA reads TGTGCCAGCAGTACGTTGGGACAGGGGGACGCCTACGAGCAGTACTTC.

This clone came up once. The J gene is TRBJ2-7, the V gene TRBV6-5; 10 bases fit TRBD1. Germline loops: CDR1 MNHEY, CDR2 SVGAGI. J was trimmed by 4 bases and V by 2 bases; bases with no gene match: 5. The CDR3 is 15 residues long. CDR3 in amino acids: CASSYGDRGGYEQYF. The CDR3 DNA is TGTGCCAGCAGTTACGGGGACAGGGGTGGGTACGAGCAGTACTTC.

The V and J genes are TRBV6-1 and TRBJ2-3; D unclear. Germline V gives CDR1 MNHNS, CDR2 SASEGT. With 3 bases removed from V and 6 bases from J, the gap between germline ends came to 10 bases. The CDR3 length is 13 residues. This CDR3 is CASSEQTGDTQYF. The CDR3 DNA reads as TGTGCCAGCAGTGAGCAGACTGGGGATACGCAGTATTTT.

The CDR3 DNA is TGTGCCAGCAGCGCCGCCCGGGGGGTTGGCACCGGGGAGCTGTTTTTT. This translates into CASSAARGVGTGELFF. The chain combines TRBV7-2 with TRBJ2-2, with TRBD2 matching 7 bases. V was clipped by 5 bases and J by 4 bases; unmatched bases: 10. Germline V CDR1 and CDR2: SGHTA, FQGNSA. The length of the CDR3 is 16 residues.